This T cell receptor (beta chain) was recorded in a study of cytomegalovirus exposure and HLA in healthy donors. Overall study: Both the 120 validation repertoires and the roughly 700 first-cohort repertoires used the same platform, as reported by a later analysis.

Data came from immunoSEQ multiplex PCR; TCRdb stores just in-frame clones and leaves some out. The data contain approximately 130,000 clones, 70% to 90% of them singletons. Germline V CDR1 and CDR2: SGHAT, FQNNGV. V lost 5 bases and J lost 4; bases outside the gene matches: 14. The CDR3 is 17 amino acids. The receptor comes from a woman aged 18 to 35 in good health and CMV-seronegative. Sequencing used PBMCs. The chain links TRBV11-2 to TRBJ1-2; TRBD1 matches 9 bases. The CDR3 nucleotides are TGTGCCAGCAGCCCCCTACCGAAGACAGGGGGAACCTATGGCTACACCTTC. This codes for CASSPLPKTGGTYGYTF.